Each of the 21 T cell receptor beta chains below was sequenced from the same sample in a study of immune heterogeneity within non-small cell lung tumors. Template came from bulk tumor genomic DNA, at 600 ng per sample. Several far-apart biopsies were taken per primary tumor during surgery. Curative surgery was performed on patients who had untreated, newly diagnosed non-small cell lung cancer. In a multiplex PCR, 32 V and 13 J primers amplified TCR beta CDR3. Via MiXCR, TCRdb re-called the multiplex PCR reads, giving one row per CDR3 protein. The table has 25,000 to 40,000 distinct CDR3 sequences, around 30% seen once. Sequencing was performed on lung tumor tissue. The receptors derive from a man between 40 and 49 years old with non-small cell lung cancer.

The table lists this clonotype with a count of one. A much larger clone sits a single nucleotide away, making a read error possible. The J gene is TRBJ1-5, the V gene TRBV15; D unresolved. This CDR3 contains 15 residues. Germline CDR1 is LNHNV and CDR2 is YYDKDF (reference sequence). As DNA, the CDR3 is TGTGCCACCAGCAGAGGAAAGGGAGGGAATCAGCCCCGGCATTTT. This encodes CATSRGKGGNQPRHF.

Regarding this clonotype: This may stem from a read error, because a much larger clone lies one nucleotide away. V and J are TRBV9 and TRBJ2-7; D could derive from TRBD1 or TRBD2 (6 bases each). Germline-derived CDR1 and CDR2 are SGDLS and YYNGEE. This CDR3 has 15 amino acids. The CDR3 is CASSEGGRRSYKQYF. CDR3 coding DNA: TGTGCCAGCAGCGAGGGGGGTAGGCGTTCCTACAAGCAGTACTTC. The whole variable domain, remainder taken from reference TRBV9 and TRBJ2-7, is DSGVTQTPKHLITATGQRVTLRCSPRSGDLSVYWYQQSLDQGLQFLIQYYNGEERAKGNILERFSAQQFPDLHSELNLSSLELGDSALYFCASSEGGRRSYKQYFGPGTRLTVT.

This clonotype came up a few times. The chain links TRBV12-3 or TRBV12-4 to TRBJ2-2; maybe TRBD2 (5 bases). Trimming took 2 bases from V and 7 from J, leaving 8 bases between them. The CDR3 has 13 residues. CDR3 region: CASSLSGGGELFF. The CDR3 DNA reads TGTGCCAGCAGTTTATCAGGAGGCGGGGAGCTGTTTTTT.

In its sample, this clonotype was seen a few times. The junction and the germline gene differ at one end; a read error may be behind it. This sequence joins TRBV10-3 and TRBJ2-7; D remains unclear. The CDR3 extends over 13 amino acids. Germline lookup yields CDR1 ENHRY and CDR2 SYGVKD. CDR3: CAISEIAGTEHYF. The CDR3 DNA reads TGTGCCATCAGTGAGATAGCAGGAACCGAGCATTACTTC.

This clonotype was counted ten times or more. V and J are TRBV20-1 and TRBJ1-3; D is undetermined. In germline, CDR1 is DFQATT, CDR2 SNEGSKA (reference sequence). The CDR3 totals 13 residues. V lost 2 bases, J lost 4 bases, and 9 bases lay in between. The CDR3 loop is CSARLLGGNTIYF. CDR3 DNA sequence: TGCAGTGCTAGACTCCTTGGGGGAAACACCATATATTTT.

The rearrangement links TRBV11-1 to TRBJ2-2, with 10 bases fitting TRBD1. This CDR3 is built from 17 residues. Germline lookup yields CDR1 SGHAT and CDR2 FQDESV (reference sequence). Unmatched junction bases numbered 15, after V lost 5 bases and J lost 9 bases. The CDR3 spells CASSRSGTGDAIWELFF. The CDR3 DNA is TGTGCCAGCAGCCGGTCCGGGACAGGGGACGCGATCTGGGAGCTGTTTTTT.

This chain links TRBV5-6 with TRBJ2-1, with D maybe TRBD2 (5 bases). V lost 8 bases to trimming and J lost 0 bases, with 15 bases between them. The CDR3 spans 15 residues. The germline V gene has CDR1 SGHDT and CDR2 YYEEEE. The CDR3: CASYGLGSSYNEQFF. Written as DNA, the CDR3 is TGTGCCAGTTACGGACTGGGGAGCTCCTACAATGAGCAGTTCTTC.

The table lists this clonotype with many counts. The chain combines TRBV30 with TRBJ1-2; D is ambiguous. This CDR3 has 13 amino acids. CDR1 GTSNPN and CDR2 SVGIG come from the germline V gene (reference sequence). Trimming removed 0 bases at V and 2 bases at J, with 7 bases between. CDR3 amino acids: CAWSVDENYGYTF. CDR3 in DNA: TGTGCCTGGAGTGTAGACGAGAACTATGGCTACACCTTC.

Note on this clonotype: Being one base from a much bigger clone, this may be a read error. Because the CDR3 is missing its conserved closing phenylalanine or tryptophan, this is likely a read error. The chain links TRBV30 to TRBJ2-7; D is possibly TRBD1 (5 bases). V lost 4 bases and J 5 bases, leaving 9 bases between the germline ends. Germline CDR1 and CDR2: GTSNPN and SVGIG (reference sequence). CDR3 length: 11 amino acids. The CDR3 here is CAWNRFDEQYL. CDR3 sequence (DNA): TGTGCCTGGAACAGGTTCGACGAGCAGTACTTA.

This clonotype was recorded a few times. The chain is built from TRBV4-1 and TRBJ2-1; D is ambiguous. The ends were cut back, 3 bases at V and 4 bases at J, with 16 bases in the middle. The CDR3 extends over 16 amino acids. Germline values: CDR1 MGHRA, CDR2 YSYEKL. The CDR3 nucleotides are TGCGCCAGCAGCCAGAGCCCCCGGCTAGATTACAATGAGCAGTTCTTC. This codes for CASSQSPRLDYNEQFF.

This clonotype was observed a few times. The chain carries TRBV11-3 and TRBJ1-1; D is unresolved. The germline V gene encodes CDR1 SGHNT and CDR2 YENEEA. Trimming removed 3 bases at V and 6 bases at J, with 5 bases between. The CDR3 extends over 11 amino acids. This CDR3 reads CASSLTSEAFF. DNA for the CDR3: TGTGCCAGCAGCTTGACCTCTGAAGCTTTCTTT.

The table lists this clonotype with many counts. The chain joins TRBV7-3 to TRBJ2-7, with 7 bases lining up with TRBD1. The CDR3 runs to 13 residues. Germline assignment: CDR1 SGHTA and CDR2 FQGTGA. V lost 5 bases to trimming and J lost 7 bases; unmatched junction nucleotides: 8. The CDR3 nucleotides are TGTGCCAGCAGCAGGGACAGAACGGGGGAGCAGTACTTC. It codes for CASSRDRTGEQYF.

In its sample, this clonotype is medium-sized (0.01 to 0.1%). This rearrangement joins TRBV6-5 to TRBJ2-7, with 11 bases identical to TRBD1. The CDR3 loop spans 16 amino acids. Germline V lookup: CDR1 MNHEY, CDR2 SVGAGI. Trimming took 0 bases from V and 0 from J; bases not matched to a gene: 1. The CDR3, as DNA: TGTGCCAGCAGTTACTCAGGGACAGGGGGCTCCTACGAGCAGTACTTC. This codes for CASSYSGTGGSYEQYF.

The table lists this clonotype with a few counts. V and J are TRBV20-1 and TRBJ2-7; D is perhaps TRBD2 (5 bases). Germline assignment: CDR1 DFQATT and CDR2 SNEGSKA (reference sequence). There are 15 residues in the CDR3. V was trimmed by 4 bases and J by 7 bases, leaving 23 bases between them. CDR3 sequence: CSATPKTTAGHEQYF. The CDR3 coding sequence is TGCAGTGCTACCCCTAAGACAACCGCGGGTCATGAGCAGTACTTC.

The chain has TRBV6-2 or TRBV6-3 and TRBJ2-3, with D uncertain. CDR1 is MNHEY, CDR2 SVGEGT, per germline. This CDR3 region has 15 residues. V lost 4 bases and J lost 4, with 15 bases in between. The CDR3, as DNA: TGTGCCAGCAGTTCCACCCCGGGTAGCCCAGATACGCAGTATTTT. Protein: CASSSTPGSPDTQYF.

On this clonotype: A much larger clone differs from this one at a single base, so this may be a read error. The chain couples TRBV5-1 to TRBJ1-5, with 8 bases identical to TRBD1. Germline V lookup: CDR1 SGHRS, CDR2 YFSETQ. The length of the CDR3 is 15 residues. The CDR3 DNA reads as TGCGCCAGCAGCTGGACGGGACAGGATTATCAGCCCCAGAATTTT. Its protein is CASSWTGQDYQPQNF.

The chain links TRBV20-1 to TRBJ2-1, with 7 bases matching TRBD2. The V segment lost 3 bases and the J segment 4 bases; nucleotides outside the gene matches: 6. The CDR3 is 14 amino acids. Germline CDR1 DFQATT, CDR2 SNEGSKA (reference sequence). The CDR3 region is CSARWGGPYNEQFF. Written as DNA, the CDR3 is TGCAGTGCTAGGTGGGGGGGACCTTACAATGAGCAGTTCTTC.

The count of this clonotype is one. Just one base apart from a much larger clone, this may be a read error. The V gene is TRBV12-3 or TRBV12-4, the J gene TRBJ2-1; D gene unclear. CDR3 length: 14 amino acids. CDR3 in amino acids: CASCVLGSYNEQLF. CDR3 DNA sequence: TGTGCCAGCTGCGTATTAGGCTCCTACAATGAGCAGTTATTC.

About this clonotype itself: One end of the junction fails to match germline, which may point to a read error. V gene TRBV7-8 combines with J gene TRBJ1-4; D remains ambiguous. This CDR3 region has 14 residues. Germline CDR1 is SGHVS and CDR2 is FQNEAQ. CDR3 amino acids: CDSSLTATNEKLFF. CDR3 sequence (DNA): TGTGACAGCAGCCTCACTGCAACTAATGAAAAACTGTTTTTT.

The CDR3 bases are TGCGCCAGCAGTAACGCGGGACAGGGAGAATATGGCTACACCTTC. Protein sequence: CASSNAGQGEYGYTF. V gene TRBV5-1 combines with J gene TRBJ1-2; 9 nucleotides agree with TRBD1. The CDR3 contains 15 residues. J was trimmed by 5 bases and V by 5 bases; bases with no gene match: 10. Germline-derived CDR1 and CDR2 are SGHRS and YFSETQ.

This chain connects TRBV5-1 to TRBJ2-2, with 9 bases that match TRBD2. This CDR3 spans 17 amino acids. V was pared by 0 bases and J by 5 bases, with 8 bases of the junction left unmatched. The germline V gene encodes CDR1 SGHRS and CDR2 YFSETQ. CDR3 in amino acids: CASSLGGLAVETGELFF. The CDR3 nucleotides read TGCGCCAGCAGCTTGGGGGGACTAGCTGTTGAGACCGGGGAGCTGTTTTTT.